The 15 T cell receptor beta chains listed next were all sequenced from one sample in a study of blood T cell repertoires in COVID-19. Sequenced by immunoSEQ multiplex PCR; TCRdb stores in-frame clones only, minus some. The table includes 250,000 to 400,000 clones, roughly 87% detected once. Sequenced: peripheral blood. Receptors were obtained from a man in his forties or fifties with active or convalescent COVID-19.

The chain carries TRBV7-7 and TRBJ1-5; 8 bases are a match to TRBD1. Germline CDR1 is SSHAT and CDR2 is FNYEAQ (reference sequence). The CDR3 totals 13 residues. The CDR3 DNA reads TGTGCTAGCTCGCAGGGGGCCGGACAGCCCCAGCATTTT. It encodes CASSQGAGQPQHF.

This chain connects TRBV7-6 to TRBJ2-7, with 8 bases lining up with TRBD1. This CDR3 has 14 amino acids. J lost 2 bases, V lost 3 bases, and 3 bases had no gene match. The germline CDR1 and CDR2 sequences are SGHVS and FNYEAQ. For the CDR3, the DNA is TGTGCCAGCAGCTTTGGGACAGGTACCTACGAGCAGTACTTC. It specifies CASSFGTGTYEQYF.

V and J are TRBV24-1 and TRBJ1-5; D ambiguous. V lost 7 bases and J lost 3, with 9 bases in between. The CDR3 extends over 13 amino acids. CDR1 and CDR2 (germline): KGHDR, SFDVKD. The DNA for the CDR3 is TGTGCCACCAGCGGGTCCCTCAATCAGCCCCAGCATTTT. This codes for CATSGSLNQPQHF.

The rearrangement uses TRBV2 and TRBJ1-2, with a tentative D call TRBD1 (5 bases). Trimming pared 5 bases from V and 4 bases from J, leaving 17 bases between. The V gene's germline CDR1 is SNHLY and CDR2 FYNNEI. The CDR3 consists of 15 residues. The CDR3: CASSLTRTTGYGYTF. The CDR3 DNA follows: TGTGCCAGCAGTTTAACCAGGACAACTGGCTATGGCTACACCTTC.

J is TRBJ2-1 and V is TRBV12-3 or TRBV12-4; D gene ambiguous. V dropped 1 base and J dropped 10 bases, with 8 bases sitting between them. The CDR3 is made up of 12 amino acids. In DNA form, the CDR3 reads TGTGCCAGCAGTTTAGATATCAGGGAGCAGTTCTTC. This encodes CASSLDIREQFF.

The rearrangement joins TRBV11-2 to TRBJ1-6, with TRBD1 identical over 8 bases. After removal of 5 bases from V and 3 bases from J, the junction contained 3 bases not matched to a gene. The CDR3 sequence is 15 residues long. The V gene's germline CDR1 is SGHAT and CDR2 FQNNGV. CDR3 bases: TGTGCCAGCAGCCCCGGACAGGGCTATAATTCACCCCTCCACTTT. It is translated as CASSPGQGYNSPLHF. Variable domain in full (rest from reference TRBV11-2 and TRBJ1-6): EAGVAQSPRYKIIEKRQSVAFWCNPISGHATLYWYQQILGQGPKLLIQFQNNGVVDDSQLPKDRFSAERLKGVDSTLKIQPAKLEDSAVYLCASSPGQGYNSPLHFGNGTRLTVT.

As regards this clone: This may be a read error: a much more frequent sequence differs by one nucleotide. The sample holds other DNA sequences that translate to the same CDR3. The chain employs TRBV2 and TRBJ2-7; 10 nucleotides align to TRBD1. Germline V gene sequence: CDR1 SNHLY, CDR2 FYNNEI. Germline trimming cut 4 bases from V and 3 bases from J; bases unmatched to any gene: 3. This CDR3 is built from 14 residues. The CDR3 sequence: CASSVGTGDYEQYF. The CDR3, as DNA: TGTGCCAGCAGTGTTGGGACAGGGGACTACGAGCAGTACTTC.

The CDR3 DNA is TGCGCCAGCAGCCCACCCGGGGGAACTGAAGCTTTCTTT. Amino acid sequence: CASSPPGGTEAFF. V usage is TRBV5-1 and J usage is TRBJ1-1; possibly TRBD1 for D (5 bases). Germline V gives CDR1 SGHRS, CDR2 YFSETQ. CDR3 length equals 13 residues. The ends were cut back, 4 bases at V and 5 bases at J, with 12 bases in the middle.

This chain connects TRBV10-1 to TRBJ2-1; 9 bases are a match to TRBD1. V lost 0 bases, J lost 6 bases, and 6 bases stayed unmatched. CDR3 length: 16 amino acids. Per germline, CDR1 WNHNN and CDR2 SYGVQD (reference sequence). CDR3 bases: TGCGCCAGCAGTGAGTCCACAGGGGGCTCTTTCAATGAGCAGTTCTTC. This codes for CASSESTGGSFNEQFF.

J is TRBJ1-6 and V is TRBV9, with a weak D call TRBD1 (6 bases). Per germline, CDR1 SGDLS and CDR2 YYNGEE. The V gene lost 1 base and the J gene lost 0 bases, with 23 bases spanning the gap. This CDR3 region has 21 residues. Here the CDR3 reads CASSVSFAPGDSSSYNSPLHF. CDR3 in DNA: TGTGCCAGCAGCGTATCCTTCGCTCCAGGGGATAGTAGCTCCTATAATTCACCCCTCCACTTT.

As to this clone: This specimen includes other DNA sequences encoding the same CDR3. The chain employs TRBV5-1 and TRBJ1-5; perhaps TRBD1 as D (6 bases). From germline, CDR1 is SGHRS and CDR2 YFSETQ. Trimming took off 0 bases at V and 4 bases at J, with 8 bases between the two ends. The CDR3 length is 14 residues. CDR3 in DNA: TGCGCCAGCAGCTTGGGGACAGTGAATCAGCCCCAGCATTTT. This gives the protein CASSLGTVNQPQHF.

The chain links TRBV28 to TRBJ2-7; 7 nucleotides agree with TRBD1. Germline V gene data show CDR1 as MDHEN and CDR2 as SYDVKM. The V and J ends lost 10 bases and 4 bases, in that order; junction bases with no gene match: 10. The CDR3 contains 13 residues. DNA of the CDR3: TGTGCCACCACGACAGGGAATCTATACGAGCAGTACTTC. Protein product: CATTTGNLYEQYF.

The chain employs TRBV6-8 and TRBJ2-5; 7 bases are a match to TRBD1. Germline trimming cut 4 bases from V and 5 bases from J; bases unmatched to any gene: 13. CDR3 size: 16 residues. The germline gives CDR1 MNHGY, CDR2 SAAAGT. The CDR3 sequence: CASSFSSPGGRETQYF. The CDR3 coding sequence is TGTGCCAGCAGTTTCTCATCACCAGGGGGTCGTGAGACCCAGTACTTC.

V and J are TRBV5-6 and TRBJ1-2; D is uncertain. Per the germline V gene, CDR1 is SGHDT and CDR2 is YYEEEE. This CDR3 is built from 11 residues. V was clipped by 2 bases and J by 4 bases, with 3 bases between them. CDR3 residues: CASSFSYGYTF. The DNA of the CDR3 is TGTGCCAGCAGCTTTAGCTATGGCTACACCTTC.

The chain links TRBV7-3 to TRBJ2-1; the match to TRBD2 covers 11 bases. Germline V gene data show CDR1 as SGHTA and CDR2 as FQGTGA. The CDR3 has 17 residues. V lost 2 bases to trimming and J lost 4 bases; unmatched junction nucleotides: 7. In DNA, the CDR3 is TGTGCCAGCAGCTTACAGGTAGCGGGAGGGCCTTACAATGAGCAGTTCTTC. Translating gives CASSLQVAGGPYNEQFF.